What follows describes a single TCR beta chain. The germline CDR1 and CDR2 sequences are SNHLY and FYNNEI. Trimming at V came to 6 bases and at J to 8 bases, leaving 9 bases not matched to a gene. The CDR3 runs to 15 residues. This specimen comes from a study of shared clonotypes between healthy human individuals. The wider study: CD8 memory received one plate per donor, CD8 naive two, CD4 memory three and CD4 naive three.

Sequencing was performed with immunoSEQ multiplex PCR; in TCRdb, only in-frame clones are kept and a portion is missing. Of millions of clones listed, approximately 95% are singletons. Nashville, Tennessee was home to all donors, who were Caucasian adults. This chain joins TRBV2 and TRBJ2-1, with TRBD2 identical over 11 bases. The material sequenced was naive CD4+ T cells from PBMCs. As for subset: CD45RA+ positively selected. This receptor was taken from a young man in good health. Some clones in this sample may be carry-over from other donors' samples. The CDR3 sequence: CASRRLAGGGDEQFF. The CDR3 DNA reads TGTGCCAGCAGACGCCTAGCGGGAGGAGGCGATGAGCAGTTCTTC.